One TCR beta chain is described in this entry. This specimen belongs to a study of siplizumab effects on memory and regulatory T cells. Each sample contributed roughly 10^5 TCR templates to the assay. Produced via immunoSEQ multiplex PCR; TCRdb's table is partial and in-frame only. This repertoire shows tens of thousands of clones, less than 98% found once; its top ten account for roughly 0.99%. CDR3 size: 13 residues. The germline V gene encodes CDR1 MNHEY and CDR2 SMNVEV (reference sequence). Trimming cost V 6 bases and J 6 bases; bases outside gene matches: 7. The receptor comes from a human donor in good health. The chain recombines TRBV27 with TRBJ2-7; TRBD2 matches 8 bases. The specimen was naive CD8+ T cells sorted from blood. The chain's CDR3 is CASRGLGSREQYF. The CDR3 region has the DNA TGTGCCAGCAGGGGACTAGGGTCACGCGAGCAGTACTTC.